This entry describes one TCR beta chain. This receptor's antigen is unknown. One base away there is no much larger clone; base qualities are not given. Donors were healthy HIV-negative adults with no recently reported acute infections or vaccinations. All donors were Caucasian adults living in Nashville, Tennessee, USA. For unsorted samples, tens of millions of PBMCs were counted, and genomic DNA was extracted using the QIAamp DNA Blood Mini kit. Blood was obtained by leukapheresis, after which PBMCs were separated by Ficoll-Histopaque density gradient centrifugation and cryopreserved in liquid nitrogen vapor phase. This sample was taken from a study of shared clonotypes between healthy human individuals (dated by TCRdb to 2019 to 2021). For context, the study as a whole: The cohort included a few men and a couple of women between 18 and 49 years of age. Blood TCR repertoires of a handful of healthy adults were deeply sequenced to estimate repertoire size and the extent of clonotype sharing between individuals. Different laboratories and diverse techniques were used to prepare libraries and sequence TCR repertoires, to increase sequencing depth and limit assay-specific biases. Between about 0.8 and 9 billion PBMCs per donor were obtained by leukapheresis.

Overall study outcomes, separate from this receptor: Pairwise subsampling led to the expectation that sequencing depth would affect the degree of clonotype sharing among donors. Because the study included a small number of donors, the genetic and exposure-history diversity represented was limited. Sampling was restricted to blood, and TCR repertoires in tissue are likely to differ from TCR repertoires in blood.

As encoded in the germline V gene, CDR1 is MNHNS while CDR2 is SASEGT. V was cut back by 0 bases and J by 7 bases, leaving a gap of 9 bases between them. Counted from cysteine to phenylalanine, this CDR3 has 13 amino acids. The read is trimmed to its CDR3 DNA, 39 bases read in frame from base 1. TCR CDR3 regions were amplified from genomic DNA by multiplex PCR using the deep immunoSEQ assay. Genomic DNA extracted from each cell subset was distributed evenly over all wells of several immunoSEQ 96-well plates, and each plate served as one replicate. For unsorted PBMC, 250 to 300 ng genomic DNA, equal to 30,000 or so T cell genomes, was loaded into each replicate PCR. Genomic DNA from unsorted PBMC was sequenced over ten immunoSEQ deep assay plates. The purified libraries were quantified using a Qubit 3.0 fluorometer, sized with a Bioanalyzer 2100, and then quantified again using the KAPA Library Quantification kit. Each immunoSEQ 96-well plate was sequenced on its own single-read 150-cycle Illumina NextSeq 550 flow cell. As for the original processing: Because the immunoSEQ output included only junctional sequences and no quality scores, the filtering could not be the same as the filtering used for full-length reads. To assign V/J genes and CDR3, sequences were annotated using PyIR, a Python wrapper for IgBLAST v1.9, with IMGT germline references. Reads were filtered out if the reads had weak V/J assignments (E-value above 1e-6), no CDR3, stop codons, out-of-frame junctions, or ambiguous translated residues. A V3J clonotype was defined by an identical inferred V gene, J gene, and CDR3 amino acid sequence. Percentage overlap between repertoires was calculated by dividing the number of shared unique clonotypes by the size of the smaller repertoire. Richness of each repertoire was evaluated using RTK rarefaction, the Chao1 estimator, and Recon v2.1 estimates of unobserved clonotypes. This immuneACCESS table, as held by TCRdb, lists in-frame sequences with V and J called but not all clones. Of the missing ones, under half trace to an unresolved V gene in checked studies; the others have no known cause. The D gene and trimming were derived from the DNA, and the V and J assignments and clone size from that table. This sample holds about 490,000 clones; 81% were observed only once. Of the sample, about 13% is held by the ten largest clones.

Recombination connected TRBV6-1 to TRBJ1-2, with no D gene named confidently. This TCR was recovered from a woman between 40 and 55 years old in good health. Some clones in this sample may be carry-over from other donors' samples. The sequenced material came from PBMCs. The DNA sequence is given as TGTGCCAGCAGTGAAGCGTTTTCTCGTGGCTACACCTTC. This translates into CASSEAFSRGYTF.